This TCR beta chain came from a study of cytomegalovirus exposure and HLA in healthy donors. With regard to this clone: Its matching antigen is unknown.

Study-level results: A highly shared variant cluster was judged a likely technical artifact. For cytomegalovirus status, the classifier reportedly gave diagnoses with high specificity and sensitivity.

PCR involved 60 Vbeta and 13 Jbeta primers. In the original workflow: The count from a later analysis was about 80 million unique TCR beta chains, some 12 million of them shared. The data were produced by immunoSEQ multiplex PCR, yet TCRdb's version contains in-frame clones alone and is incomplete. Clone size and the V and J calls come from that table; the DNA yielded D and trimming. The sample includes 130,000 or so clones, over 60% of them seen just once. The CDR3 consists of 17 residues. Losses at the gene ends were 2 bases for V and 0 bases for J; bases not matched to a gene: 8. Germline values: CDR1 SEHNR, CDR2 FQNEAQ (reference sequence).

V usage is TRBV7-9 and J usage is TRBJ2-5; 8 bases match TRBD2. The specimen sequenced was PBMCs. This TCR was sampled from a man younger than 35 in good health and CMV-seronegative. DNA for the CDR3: TGTGCCAGCAGCTTATCCAGCGGGGGATTTTACCAAGAGACCCAGTACTTC. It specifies CASSLSSGGFYQETQYF.